Presented here are 24 T cell receptor beta chains from one specimen sequenced in a study of blood T cell repertoires in COVID-19. Clones were read by immunoSEQ multiplex PCR, and TCRdb kept only the in-frame ones, dropping some. In the table there are some 250,000 clones, 70% to 90% of which are singletons. The sample was PBMCs or T cells enriched from blood (not recorded which). Receptors originate from a man younger than 30 who had recovered from COVID-19.

The chain is built from TRBV9 and TRBJ2-1, with TRBD2 matching over 9 bases. V lost 3 bases to trimming and J lost 8 bases; unmatched junction nucleotides: 12. This CDR3 has 16 amino acids. CDR1 SGDLS and CDR2 YYNGEE come from the germline V gene. The CDR3 reads CASSETGSGSLDEQFF. The CDR3 DNA reads TGTGCCAGCAGCGAGACGGGTAGCGGGAGTTTAGATGAGCAGTTCTTC.

The genes are TRBV11-2 and TRBJ2-3, with D uncertain. The length of the CDR3 is 14 residues. Germline V CDR1 and CDR2: SGHAT, FQNNGV. V shed 1 base and J shed 1 base, with 6 bases lying between them. CDR3 in DNA: TGTGCCAGCAGCTTAGTTGGGCGCACAGATACGCAGTATTTT. Translation gives CASSLVGRTDTQYF.

The chain links TRBV4-1 to TRBJ1-2, with a weak D call TRBD1 (5 bases). This CDR3 has 16 residues. The germline gives CDR1 MGHRA, CDR2 YSYEKL. Trimming shortened V by 3 bases and J by 4 bases, and 18 bases separated the two germline ends. The CDR3, as DNA: TGCGCCAGCAGCCACAATTCGGAGGGGAGTAGCTATGGCTACACCTTC. As protein: CASSHNSEGSSYGYTF.

V and J are TRBV10-3 and TRBJ1-3, with a possible D match to TRBD1 (6 bases). V was cut by 0 bases and J by 4 bases, with 13 bases left in between. This CDR3 comprises 16 residues. The germline gives CDR1 ENHRY, CDR2 SYGVKD. Here the CDR3 DNA reads TGTGCCATCAGTGAGTCGGGGGCCCCCTCCGGAAACACCATATATTTT. It translates to CAISESGAPSGNTIYF.

Only one count was recorded for this clone. J is TRBJ2-4 and V is TRBV28; no definite D call. Germline assignment: CDR1 MDHEN and CDR2 SYDVKM. This CDR3 comprises 17 residues. The V end lost 4 bases, the J end lost 0 bases, and 16 bases lay between the germline ends. The CDR3 DNA reads as TGTGCCAGCAGTTCCCGCCTAGGTCGGTTAGCCAAAAACATTCAGTACTTC. Translation: CASSSRLGRLAKNIQYF.

This clone was counted once. The chain carries TRBV11-3 and TRBJ2-5; D perhaps matches TRBD2 (7 bases). Germline V gene lookup returns CDR1 SGHNT and CDR2 YENEEA. The V and J ends lost 3 bases and 5 bases respectively, with 16 bases between them. The CDR3 extends over 15 amino acids. CDR3 bases: TGTGCCAGCAGCTTCTGTGCGGGGGCCTCGGAGACCCAGTACTTC. Encoded protein: CASSFCAGASETQYF.

The gene calls are TRBV5-8 and TRBJ1-5, with D unresolved. Germline CDR1 reads SGHTS; CDR2 reads YDEGEE. The CDR3 loop spans 16 amino acids. Trimming removed 2 bases at V and 7 bases at J, with 19 bases between. The DNA of the CDR3 is TGTGCCAGCAGCTTAAGAATGGGCAGACCAGAGCAGCCCCAGCATTTT. Its protein is CASSLRMGRPEQPQHF.

The V call is TRBV5-1, the J call TRBJ1-1; the D is unclear. The V and J ends lost 4 bases and 1 base respectively, with 8 bases between them. Looked up from germline, CDR1 is SGHRS and CDR2 is YFSETQ. CDR3 size: 13 residues. CDR3 loop: CASSPQANTEAFF. DNA of the CDR3: TGCGCCAGCAGCCCCCAGGCGAACACTGAAGCTTTCTTT.

This clone was seen only once. The rearrangement joins TRBV24-1 to TRBJ2-1; 16 bases line up with TRBD2. This CDR3 is 19 amino acids long. From germline, CDR1 is KGHDR and CDR2 SFDVKD. V shed 5 bases, J shed 3 bases, and the junction held 9 bases outside the gene matches. CDR3 loop: CATSAPGTSGGASYNEQFF. The CDR3 DNA sequence: TGTGCCACCAGTGCCCCCGGGACTAGCGGGGGGGCCAGCTACAATGAGCAGTTCTTC.

This clone was recorded a few times. The chain uses TRBV7-3 and TRBJ1-2, with D perhaps TRBD1 (5 bases). Trimming took 5 bases from V and 7 from J, leaving 17 bases between them. Germline CDR1 and CDR2: SGHTA and FQGTGA. The CDR3 covers 14 residues. Here the CDR3 reads CASSPGGGGFGYTF. The CDR3 DNA is TGTGCCAGCAGCCCGGGGGGAGGCGGGTTTGGCTACACCTTC.

The rearrangement uses TRBV13 and TRBJ1-1; D gene uncertain. V lost 4 bases and J lost 7, with 25 bases in between. Germline values: CDR1 PRHDT, CDR2 FYEKMQ (reference sequence). The CDR3 spans 17 residues. The CDR3 is CASSSTGFKEPGGEAFF. The CDR3 region has the DNA TGTGCCAGCAGCTCGACGGGATTCAAAGAACCGGGCGGTGAAGCTTTCTTT.

The chain couples TRBV11-3 to TRBJ2-1; 11 nucleotides match TRBD2. Per germline, CDR1 SGHNT and CDR2 YENEEA. V was clipped by 1 base and J by 3 bases; unmatched bases: 5. The CDR3 is 17 residues long. CDR3 coding DNA: TGTGCCAGCAGCTTAGTGGGACTAGCGGACAACTACAATGAGCAGTTCTTC. Protein product: CASSLVGLADNYNEQFF.

This chain uses TRBV5-1 with TRBJ2-2; 7 positions agree with TRBD2. Germline V gene data show CDR1 as SGHRS and CDR2 as YFSETQ. This CDR3 comprises 15 residues. With 4 bases clipped from V and 2 bases from J, the junction kept 5 bases outside the gene matches. CDR3 DNA: TGCGCCAGCAGCCAGAGCGGGGCCAACACCGGGGAGCTGTTTTTT. As protein: CASSQSGANTGELFF.

This clone was picked up a small number of times. The chain combines TRBV30 with TRBJ2-1, with D unclear. Trimming removed 0 bases at V and 10 bases at J, with 19 bases between. Germline V gives CDR1 GTSNPN, CDR2 SVGIG (reference sequence). The length of the CDR3 is 15 residues. The CDR3 here is CAWSVPPSGGGEQFF. CDR3 coding DNA: TGTGCCTGGAGTGTCCCCCCCTCCGGCGGTGGGGAGCAGTTCTTC.

The chain joins TRBV2 to TRBJ2-6; D is uncertain. Germline V gene sequence: CDR1 SNHLY, CDR2 FYNNEI. Trimming removed 8 bases at V and 3 bases at J, with 14 bases between. This CDR3 contains 15 residues. The CDR3 sequence: CASLLTPGGANVLTF. CDR3 in DNA: TGTGCCAGCCTATTAACCCCGGGTGGGGCCAACGTCCTGACTTTC.

This rearrangement joins TRBV5-1 to TRBJ1-4; 10 nucleotides align to TRBD1. The CDR3 is 14 residues long. V trimming: 4 bases; J trimming: 6 bases; junction bases outside the gene matches: 3. Germline CDR1 and CDR2: SGHRS and YFSETQ. CDR3 sequence (DNA): TGCGCCAGCAGCCCCGGGACAGGGGATGAAAAACTGTTTTTT. It codes for CASSPGTGDEKLFF.

The CDR3 loop reads CASSLGHNREYGYTF. CDR3 nucleotide sequence: TGTGCCAGCAGCTTGGGTCACAACAGGGAGTATGGCTACACCTTC. The chain has TRBV5-6 and TRBJ1-2, with D possibly TRBD1 on 6 matching bases. V was cut by 0 bases and J by 5 bases, with 14 bases left in between. CDR1 and CDR2 from the germline V gene are SGHDT and YYEEEE. This CDR3 has 15 amino acids.

The V gene is TRBV6-6, the J gene TRBJ2-5, with 10 bases aligning to TRBD1. The V gene's germline CDR1 is MNHNY and CDR2 SVGAGI (reference sequence). The CDR3 is 16 residues long. Trimming cost V 5 bases and J 4 bases; bases outside gene matches: 10. CDR3 protein: CASSPRQGAIGETQYF. The CDR3 coding sequence is TGTGCCAGCAGTCCCCGACAGGGGGCGATCGGAGAGACCCAGTACTTC.

The chain recombines TRBV2 with TRBJ2-1; 9 bases agree with TRBD1. CDR3 size: 16 residues. V dropped 4 bases and J dropped 8; count of bases not matched to a gene: 12. Germline loops: CDR1 SNHLY, CDR2 FYNNEI. Here the CDR3 reads CASSVTGTGWLDEQFF. The CDR3 bases are TGTGCCAGCAGTGTAACCGGGACAGGGTGGTTAGATGAGCAGTTCTTC.

V gene TRBV18 combines with J gene TRBJ1-2; unclear D gene. Deletions cut 6 bases from V and 5 bases from J, with 13 bases between. The CDR3 has 13 amino acids. Germline-derived CDR1 and CDR2 are KGHSH and LQKENI. The CDR3: CASSDEGKYGYTF. CDR3 nucleotide sequence: TGTGCCAGCTCGGATGAGGGCAAATATGGCTACACCTTC. Filled out from reference TRBV18 and TRBJ1-2, the complete variable domain reads NAGVMQNPRHLVRRRGQEARLRCSPMKGHSHVYWYRQLPEEGLKFMVYLQKENIIDESGMPKERFSAEFPKEGPSILRIQQVVRGDSAAYFCASSDEGKYGYTFGSGTRLTVV.

V is TRBV30 and J is TRBJ1-2; D unresolved. This CDR3 contains 13 residues. The V end was cut by 3 bases, the J end by 5 bases, with 13 bases between. Germline values: CDR1 GTSNPN, CDR2 SVGIG (reference sequence). This CDR3 is CAWRRFRAYGYTF. CDR3 nucleotide sequence: TGTGCCTGGAGGCGGTTTCGTGCTTATGGCTACACCTTC.

This chain joins TRBV6-5 and TRBJ1-5; D uncertain. Germline V CDR1 and CDR2: MNHEY, SVGAGI. Trimming cost V 0 bases and J 0 bases, with 6 bases left between them. This CDR3 has 15 amino acids. DNA for the CDR3: TGTGCCAGCAGTTACTCGTTAAATAGCAATCAGCCCCAGCATTTT. As protein: CASSYSLNSNQPQHF.

The genes are TRBV9 and TRBJ1-5; no clear D gene. The germline CDR1 and CDR2 sequences are SGDLS and YYNGEE. The CDR3 totals 15 residues. V lost 5 bases to trimming and J lost 3 bases, with 15 bases between them. The CDR3 coding sequence is TGTGCCAGCAGTGGGGAGGCCAGCCCCAATCAGCCCCAGCATTTT. This encodes CASSGEASPNQPQHF.

The chain combines TRBV27 with TRBJ2-1, with TRBD1 matching over 7 bases. The CDR3 covers 14 residues. Germline V gene data show CDR1 as MNHEY and CDR2 as SMNVEV (reference sequence). The V and J ends lost 3 bases and 7 bases, in that order; junction bases with no gene match: 6. CDR3 nucleotide sequence: TGTGCCAGCAGTTTCGGAACGACAGGGAATGAGCAGTTCTTC. Translated: CASSFGTTGNEQFF.